Described below is a single T cell receptor beta chain sequence and its context. Antigen: not known. The data were taken from a study of OX40 agonist ivuxolimab in advanced cancers. In the study overall: Patients were treated with intravenous ivuxolimab, dosed at 0.01 to 10 mg/kg and infused every 2 weeks. Treatment received earlier with anti-PD-1, anti-PD-L1 or anti-CTLA-4 agents was allowed, and 40% had some. Among those treated, three patients had partial responses, one with hepatocellular carcinoma and two with cutaneous melanoma. Overall study results and limits: In CD8+ T cells, expanded clones were on average more numerous than in CD4+.

Sequencing used immunoSEQ multiplex PCR; TCRdb keeps in-frame clones, though not all of them. The data contain 55,000 to 90,000 clones, 70% to 90% of them seen just once; the ten biggest clones take up 0.85% to 1%. The receptor comes from an adult with an advanced solid tumor such as melanoma, head and neck, liver or kidney cancer. The sequencing used CD4+ or CD8+ T cells sorted from blood, collected in a trial of the OX40 agonist ivuxolimab.

The chain's CDR3 is CASSIGGQPYEQYF. CDR3 DNA: TGTGCCAGTAGTATAGGCGGACAACCATACGAGCAGTACTTC. The rearrangement joins TRBV19 to TRBJ2-7, with D perhaps TRBD1 (5 bases). CDR1 and CDR2 (germline): LNHDA, SQIVND (reference sequence). There are 14 residues in the CDR3. Trimming stripped 1 base from V and 4 bases from J, with 11 bases between.